The 8 T cell receptor beta chains below come from one sample, sequenced in a study of blood T cell repertoires in COVID-19. The assay was immunoSEQ multiplex PCR, and TCRdb's table has in-frame clones only and misses some. The sample records approximately 270,000 clones, 70% to 90% being singletons. Input material: peripheral blood. The receptors originated from a man younger than 30 with active or convalescent COVID-19.

CDR3 amino acids: CASSVAPGLASGGNEQFF. The DNA of the CDR3 is TGTGCCAGCAGCGTAGCTCCGGGCTTGGCTAGCGGGGGCAATGAGCAGTTCTTC. This chain links TRBV9 with TRBJ2-1, with 10 bases fitting TRBD2. The CDR3 has 18 amino acids. Per germline, CDR1 SGDLS and CDR2 YYNGEE. The ends lost 0 bases at V and 6 bases at J; junction bases unmatched: 12.

The chain carries TRBV3-1 (or the pseudogene TRBV3-2) and TRBJ2-3; TRBD1 might be the D (5 bases). This CDR3 has 15 residues. The germline V gene encodes CDR1 LGHDT and CDR2 YNNKEL (reference sequence). V was clipped by 0 bases and J by 2 bases, with 9 bases between them. The CDR3 spells CASSQDQGHTDTQYF. The CDR3 nucleotides are TGTGCCAGCAGCCAAGATCAGGGTCACACAGATACGCAGTATTTT.

The sample holds one count of this clone. V usage is TRBV19 and J usage is TRBJ1-5; weak D call: TRBD1 (6 bases). Germline V gene sequence: CDR1 LNHDA, CDR2 SQIVND (reference sequence). Trimming took off 8 bases at V and 0 bases at J, with 14 bases between the two ends. This CDR3 is 15 amino acids long. In nucleotides, the CDR3 is TGTGCCAGTCTCCGGGACAAAGGTAGCAATCAGCCCCAGCATTTT. It encodes CASLRDKGSNQPQHF. The whole variable domain, remainder taken from reference TRBV19 and TRBJ1-5, is DGGITQSPKYLFRKEGQNVTLSCEQNLNHDAMYWYRQDPGQGLRLIYYSQIVNDFQKGDIAEGYSVSREKKESFPLTVTSAQKNPTAFYLCASLRDKGSNQPQHFGDGTRLSIL.

This chain connects TRBV19 to TRBJ2-5, with 7 bases matching TRBD2. The CDR3 spans 13 residues. Germline lookup yields CDR1 LNHDA and CDR2 SQIVND (reference sequence). The V segment lost 8 bases and the J segment 7 bases; nucleotides outside the gene matches: 10. CDR3 region: CASGGDRETTQYF. For the CDR3, the DNA is TGTGCCAGTGGGGGGGACCGGGAAACGACCCAGTACTTC.

The chain recombines TRBV28 with TRBJ1-3, with a weak D call TRBD1 (5 bases). The ends were cut back, 5 bases at V and 0 bases at J, with 20 bases in the middle. Looked up from germline, CDR1 is MDHEN and CDR2 is SYDVKM. CDR3 size: 18 residues. The CDR3 sequence: CASSPPFQGFISGNTIYF. CDR3 nucleotides: TGTGCCAGCAGTCCCCCGTTCCAGGGATTTATCTCTGGAAACACCATATATTTT.

The V gene is TRBV13, the J gene TRBJ1-5; 9 bases map to TRBD1. The CDR3 spans 13 residues. J was trimmed by 5 bases and V by 4 bases; bases with no gene match: 0. Germline V gene sequence: CDR1 PRHDT, CDR2 FYEKMQ (reference sequence). This chain's CDR3 is CASSWDRDQPQHF. The DNA for the CDR3 is TGTGCCAGCAGCTGGGACAGGGATCAGCCCCAGCATTTT.

The rearrangement joins TRBV6-4 to TRBJ2-5, with D possibly matching TRBD2 (6 bases). V lost 7 bases to trimming and J lost 4 bases, with 19 bases between them. Per germline, CDR1 MRHNA and CDR2 SNTAGT. This CDR3 has 15 amino acids. The CDR3 DNA follows: TGTGCCAGCATACTACTCGAGGGAGGTGGAGAGACCCAGTACTTC. Its protein is CASILLEGGGETQYF.

This clone showed up just once. V usage is TRBV4-1 and J usage is TRBJ2-2; TRBD2 is a possible D gene (5 bases). The V and J ends lost 0 bases and 0 bases respectively, with 17 bases between them. Germline CDR1 is MGHRA and CDR2 is YSYEKL. The CDR3 has 19 residues. Here the CDR3 reads CASSQDLGGAGANTGELFF. As DNA, the CDR3 is TGCGCCAGCAGCCAAGATCTGGGCGGTGCGGGCGCGAACACCGGGGAGCTGTTTTTT.